This is a list of T cell receptor beta chains from one sample in a study of human T cells and chemical hapten exposure. TCRdb passed the RACE reads through MiXCR, listing each CDR3 protein once. Of about 120,000 distinct CDR3 sequences in the sample, roughly an eighth are singletons; the top ten hold 0.92%. Sequenced here: whole blood, sampled in connection with sensitization to the hapten diphenylcyclopropenone (DPC). These receptors originate from a young man with alopecia areata. Some clones in this sample may be carry-over from other donors' samples. Both conserved end residues are trimmed from each CDR3. A D gene is named only where the DNA matches it firmly.

V gene	D gene	CDR3 protein
TRBV5-8	TRBD1	ASSLGQANQETQY
TRBV29-1	.	SVEDFTDTQY
TRBV29-1	.	SVRTPNTEAF
TRBV20-1	.	SARDEAGTTTIRSSYNEQF
TRBV20-1	TRBD1	SAFLQGASEKLF
TRBV14	.	ASSQEHRSNEKLF
TRBV6-2/TRBV6-3	TRBD1	AIGQGAPDGNQPQH
TRBV18	.	ASSSLTGDDEKLF
TRBV12-3/TRBV12-4	.	ASSVPGTQETQY
TRBV11-2	.	ASSWTSAGELF
TRBV20-1	.	SAPRGNTEAF
TRBV5-1	.	ASSLGGFSGANVLT
TRBV24-1	.	ATSDGAADTQY
TRBV14	TRBD2	ASSPGLAGIEQY
TRBV24-1	.	ATSASNYGYT
TRBV6-2/TRBV6-3	.	ASRYSEHTVDTQY
TRBV11-3	.	ASSSKVLSNQPQH
TRBV11-1	.	ASTKGNTEAF
TRBV23-1	.	ASSPGRGHPDNTGELF
TRBV12-3/TRBV12-4	.	ASTPDTSGNTIY
TRBV7-6	.	ASSLAGPQETQY
TRBV28	.	ASSLSDRLNKTQY
TRBV28	TRBD1	ASSSYRGNQPQH
TRBV28	.	ASSLQGVSTDTQY
TRBV7-9	TRBD1	ASSQTWGTGSEKLF
TRBV6-5	.	ASSYSSREQETQY
TRBV7-6	.	ASSLDPGSDTQY
TRBV6-2/TRBV6-3	.	ASSYSGRNYGYT
TRBV27	.	ASSLRGPDYNEQF
TRBV29-1	.	SVGENVGELF
TRBV4-3	.	ASSQDPRDNYGYT
TRBV7-9	TRBD1	ASSLVGGDGGYA
TRBV12-3/TRBV12-4	TRBD1	ASSLLRTGSRMNTEAF
TRBV7-6	.	ASSLEAGQETQY
TRBV10-3	.	AIRPRLGRVADTQY
TRBV16	.	ASSQGRGLTTEAF
TRBV29-1	.	SARDAIWGGTEAF
TRBV9	.	ASSLLDRINEQF
TRBV6-2/TRBV6-3	TRBD1	ASSWTGHEQY
TRBV18	.	ASSPEMTMNTEAF
TRBV7-9	.	ASSSYPLGEAF